One T cell receptor beta chain is described in this entry. What it binds is unknown. The timepoints at which blood was sampled were baseline, cycle 4 day 1, and cycle 7 day 1. The sample is drawn from a study of OX40 agonist ivuxolimab in advanced cancers. The overall study: Among those enrolled, mean age was 60 years (range about 23 to 90) and about 79% were male. Having had anti-PD-1, anti-PD-L1 or anti-CTLA-4 therapy before was allowed, and approximately 40% had some. General study results and limits: CD8+ T cells were the subset that, on average, had more expanded clones than CD4+.

Some clones are missing from TCRdb's copy, which holds only in-frame ones; the method was immunoSEQ multiplex PCR. The table includes around 63,000 clones, 75% to 90% detected once. The germline gives CDR1 SGHNT, CDR2 YYREEE (reference sequence). Trimming took 5 bases from V and 0 from J, leaving 11 bases between them. The CDR3 loop spans 14 amino acids. The sample here was CD4+ or CD8+ T cells sorted from blood, taken in a trial of the OX40 agonist ivuxolimab. This TCR was sampled from an adult with an advanced solid tumor such as melanoma, head and neck, liver or kidney cancer. This chain joins TRBV5-4 and TRBJ1-1; perhaps TRBD1 as D (6 bases). CDR3 nucleotides: TGTGCCAGCAGTTATCAGGGGCTGAACACTGAAGCTTTCTTT. This sequence encodes CASSYQGLNTEAFF.